This paragraph covers one T cell receptor beta chain sequence. The antigen this receptor binds is unknown. No qualities accompany the bases; no much larger clone lies one base away. V and J lose 4 bases and 4 bases, and a span of 5 bases separates them. The CDR3, cysteine through phenylalanine, is 11 amino acids long. The DNA shown is the 33-base CDR3, in frame from base 1. The germline V gene gives CDR1 as SGHTS and CDR2 as YDEGEE. This record belongs to a study of blood T cell repertoires in COVID-19 (dated by TCRdb to between 2020 and 2021). At the level of the whole study: Samples from collaborators originated in the United States, Italy and Spain and spanned both the acute and convalescent phases of COVID-19. The prospective study material was composed of cDNA or gDNA derived from T cells, B-cell-depleted T cells, or PBMCs. Subjects who had been exposed to COVID-19, were actively infected with it, or had recovered from it provided the deeply sampled blood TCRbeta repertoires that made up the dataset. A freely available public database, intended as a resource for researchers studying the immune response to SARS-CoV-2, is where the repertoires were released. The samples were drawn from the first 160 participants of the ongoing ImmuneRACE study and from some 1,300 subjects provided by 6 global collaborators. The sample metadata nearly always contained a de-identified subject ID, COVID-19 status, age in years and sex. HLA class I and class II types, where available, came from metadata supplied by the sample provider rather than from assay-based typing. Broader findings and caveats from the paper: How much clinical and demographic metadata was included differed by source and by participant, and the metadata was provided uncurated.

TCRbeta CDR3 regions were amplified from genomic DNA by means of the immunoSEQ Assay, a bias-controlled multiplex PCR. From the authors' description of their analysis: The number of nucleated cells in each sample was estimated from the amplification of reference gene primers within the assay. To quantify the absolute abundance of each unique TCRbeta CDR3 rearrangement, sequence reads were collapsed and filtered. Productive Simpson clonality was computed per sample as the square root of Simpson's diversity index over productive rearrangements. TCRdb stores this immuneACCESS table with in-frame sequences only. Part of the clones is absent; in the studies checked, under half of the shortfall reflects unresolved V genes, and no reason is known for the rest. V and J calls and clone size are copied from that table; D and trimming were computed from the DNA. The sample table contains more than 150,000 clones; only one count was recorded for about 85% of them. The ten biggest clones cover approximately 2.1% of the sample.

Each collaborating institution followed its own protocols to collect whole blood in K2EDTA tubes. For TCRbeta analysis, collaborators shipped samples in one of three forms: frozen whole blood, isolated PBMCs, or DNA extracted from either of those sample types. The origin of this receptor is a man aged 70 or older with active or convalescent COVID-19. The sequence joins TRBV5-8 to TRBJ2-5, with the D gene not clear enough to name. The sequencing input was peripheral blood. The sequenced DNA: TGTGCCAGCAGCGGGCGAGAGACCCAGTACTTC. Translated, this gives CASSGRETQYF. The entire variable domain, with the stretches around the CDR3 drawn from the reference TRBV5-8 and TRBJ2-5 proteins, is EAGVTQSPTHLIKTRGQQATLRCSPISGHTSVYWYQQALGLGLQFLLWYDEGEERNRGNFPPRFSGRQFPNYSSELNVNALELEDSALYLCASSGRETQYFGPGTRLLVL.